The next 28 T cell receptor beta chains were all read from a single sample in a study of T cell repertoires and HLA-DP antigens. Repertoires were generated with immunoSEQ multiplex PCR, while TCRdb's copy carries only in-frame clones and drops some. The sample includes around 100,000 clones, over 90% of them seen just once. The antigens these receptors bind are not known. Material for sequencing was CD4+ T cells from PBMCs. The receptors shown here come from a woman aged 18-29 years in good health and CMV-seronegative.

The DNA of the CDR3 is TGTGCCAGCAGCTTAGGAGGGGAGGGCACAGATACGCAGTATTTT. Translating gives CASSLGGEGTDTQYF. The genes are TRBV11-3 and TRBJ2-3; D possibly corresponds to TRBD2 (6 bases). The V and J ends lost 1 base and 1 base respectively, with 9 bases between them. The germline gives CDR1 SGHNT, CDR2 YENEEA. The CDR3 is 15 residues long. Together with reference TRBV11-3 and TRBJ2-3, the CDR3 gives the full variable domain: EAGVVQSPRYKIIEKKQPVAFWCNPISGHNTLYWYLQNLGQGPELLIRYENEEAVDDSQLPKDRFSAERLKGVDSTLKIQPAELGDSAVYLCASSLGGEGTDTQYFGPGTRLTVL.

CDR3: CASSLGTTRGETQYF. For the CDR3, the DNA is TGTGCCAGCAGCTTGGGGACAACGAGAGGGGAGACCCAGTACTTC. The chain uses TRBV5-8 and TRBJ2-5; D might be TRBD1 or TRBD2, each matching 5 bases. Trimming removed 0 bases at V and 5 bases at J, with 14 bases between. Germline assignment: CDR1 SGHTS and CDR2 YDEGEE. CDR3 length: 15 amino acids. Based on the CDR3 plus reference TRBV5-8 and TRBJ2-5, the full variable domain is EAGVTQSPTHLIKTRGQQATLRCSPISGHTSVYWYQQALGLGLQFLLWYDEGEERNRGNFPPRFSGRQFPNYSSELNVNALELEDSALYLCASSLGTTRGETQYFGPGTRLLVL.

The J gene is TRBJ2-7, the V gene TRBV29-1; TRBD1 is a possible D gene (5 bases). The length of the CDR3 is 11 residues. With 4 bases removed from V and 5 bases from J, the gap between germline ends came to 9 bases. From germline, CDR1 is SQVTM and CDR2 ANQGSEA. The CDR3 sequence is CSVVRGHEQYF. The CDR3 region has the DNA TGCAGCGTTGTAAGGGGCCACGAGCAGTACTTC.

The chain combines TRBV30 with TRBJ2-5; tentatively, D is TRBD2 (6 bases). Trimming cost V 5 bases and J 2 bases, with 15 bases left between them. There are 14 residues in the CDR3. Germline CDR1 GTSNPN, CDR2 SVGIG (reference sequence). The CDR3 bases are TGTGCCTGGGCCGCGGGATTAGGGCAAGAGACCCAGTACTTC. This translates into CAWAAGLGQETQYF.

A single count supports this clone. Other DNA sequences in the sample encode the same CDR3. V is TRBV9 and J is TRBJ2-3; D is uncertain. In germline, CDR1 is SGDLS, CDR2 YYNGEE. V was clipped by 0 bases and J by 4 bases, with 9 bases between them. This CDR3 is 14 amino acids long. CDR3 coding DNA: TGTGCCAGCAGCGTAGTTGGGCTGGCAGATACGCAGTATTTT. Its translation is CASSVVGLADTQYF.

CDR3 residues: CASKYLASTDTQYF. The CDR3 bases are TGTGCCAGCAAATATCTAGCTAGCACAGATACGCAGTATTTT. The rearrangement links TRBV6-5 to TRBJ2-3; the D gene is possibly TRBD2 (5 bases). The germline gives CDR1 MNHEY, CDR2 SVGAGI. The CDR3 totals 14 residues. Trimming cost V 7 bases and J 0 bases, with 11 bases left between them.

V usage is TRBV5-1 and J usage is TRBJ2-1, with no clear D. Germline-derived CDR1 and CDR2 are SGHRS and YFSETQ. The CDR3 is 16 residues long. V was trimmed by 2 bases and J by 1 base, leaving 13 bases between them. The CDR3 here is CASSLTRDKSYNEQFF. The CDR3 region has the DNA TGCGCCAGCAGCTTAACCCGAGACAAGTCCTACAATGAGCAGTTCTTC. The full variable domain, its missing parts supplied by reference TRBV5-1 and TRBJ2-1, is KAGVTQTPRYLIKTRGQQVTLSCSPISGHRSVSWYQQTPGQGLQFLFEYFSETQRNKGNFPGRFSGRQFSNSRSEMNVSTLELGDSALYLCASSLTRDKSYNEQFFGPGTRLTVL.

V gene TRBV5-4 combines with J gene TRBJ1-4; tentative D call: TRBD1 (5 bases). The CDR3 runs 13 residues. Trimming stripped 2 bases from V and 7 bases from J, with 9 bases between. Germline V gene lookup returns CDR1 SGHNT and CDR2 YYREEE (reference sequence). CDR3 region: CASSFAGGEKLFF. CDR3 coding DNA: TGTGCCAGCAGCTTCGCCGGGGGTGAAAAACTGTTTTTT.

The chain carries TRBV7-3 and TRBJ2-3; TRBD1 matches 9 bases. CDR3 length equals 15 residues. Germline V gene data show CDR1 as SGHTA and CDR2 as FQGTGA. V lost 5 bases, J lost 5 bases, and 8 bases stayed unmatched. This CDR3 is CASSRGQGLKDTQYF. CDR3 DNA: TGTGCCAGCAGCCGCGGACAGGGGCTAAAAGATACGCAGTATTTT.

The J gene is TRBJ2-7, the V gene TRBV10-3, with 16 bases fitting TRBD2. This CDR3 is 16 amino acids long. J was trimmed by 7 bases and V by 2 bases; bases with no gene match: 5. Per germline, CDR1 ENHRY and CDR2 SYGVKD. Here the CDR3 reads CAISEPGLAGGWEQYF. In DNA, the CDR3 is TGTGCCATCAGTGAGCCGGGACTAGCGGGAGGGTGGGAGCAGTACTTC.

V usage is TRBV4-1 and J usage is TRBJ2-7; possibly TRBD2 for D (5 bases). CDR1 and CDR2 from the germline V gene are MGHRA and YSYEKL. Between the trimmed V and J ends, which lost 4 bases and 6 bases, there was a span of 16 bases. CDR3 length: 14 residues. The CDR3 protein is CASSPGLTSGEQYV. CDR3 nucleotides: TGCGCCAGCAGCCCTGGACTTACCTCGGGCGAGCAGTACGTC.

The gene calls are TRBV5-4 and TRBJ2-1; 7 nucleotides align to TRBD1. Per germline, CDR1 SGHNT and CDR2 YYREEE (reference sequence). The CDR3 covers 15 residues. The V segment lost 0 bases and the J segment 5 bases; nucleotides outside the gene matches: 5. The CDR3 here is CASSLDPGTDNEQFF. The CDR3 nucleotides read TGTGCCAGCAGCTTGGACCCCGGGACAGACAATGAGCAGTTCTTC. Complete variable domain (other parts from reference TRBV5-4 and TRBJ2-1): ETGVTQSPTHLIKTRGQQVTLRCSSQSGHNTVSWYQQALGQGPQFIFQYYREEENGRGNFPPRFSGLQFPNYSSELNVNALELDDSALYLCASSLDPGTDNEQFFGPGTRLTVL.

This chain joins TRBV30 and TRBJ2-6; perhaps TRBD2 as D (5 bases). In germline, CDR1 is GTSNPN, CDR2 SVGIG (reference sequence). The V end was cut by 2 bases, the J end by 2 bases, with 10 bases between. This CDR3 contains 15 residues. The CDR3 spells CAWSSPGTGANVLTF. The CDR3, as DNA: TGTGCCTGGAGTTCCCCGGGGACTGGGGCCAACGTCCTGACTTTC. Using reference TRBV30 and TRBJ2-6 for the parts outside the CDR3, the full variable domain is SQTIHQWPATLVQPVGSPLSLECTVEGTSNPNLYWYRQAAGRGLQLLFYSVGIGQISSEVPQNLSASRPQDRQFILSSKKLLLSDSGFYLCAWSSPGTGANVLTFGAGSRLTVL.

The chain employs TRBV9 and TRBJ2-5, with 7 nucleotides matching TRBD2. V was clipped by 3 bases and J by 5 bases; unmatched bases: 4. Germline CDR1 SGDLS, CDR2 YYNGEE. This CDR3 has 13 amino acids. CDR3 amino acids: CASSAGTTETQYF. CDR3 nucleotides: TGTGCCAGCAGCGCCGGGACTACGGAGACCCAGTACTTC. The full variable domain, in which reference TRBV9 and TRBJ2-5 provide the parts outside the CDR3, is DSGVTQTPKHLITATGQRVTLRCSPRSGDLSVYWYQQSLDQGLQFLIQYYNGEERAKGNILERFSAQQFPDLHSELNLSSLELGDSALYFCASSAGTTETQYFGPGTRLLVL.

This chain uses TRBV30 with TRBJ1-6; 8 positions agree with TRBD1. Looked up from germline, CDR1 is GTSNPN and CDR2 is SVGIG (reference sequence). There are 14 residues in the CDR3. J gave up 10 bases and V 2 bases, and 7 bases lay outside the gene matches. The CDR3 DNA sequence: TGTGCCTGGAGTCCAGGGGGCAAAGGCTCACCCCTCCACTTT. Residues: CAWSPGGKGSPLHF.

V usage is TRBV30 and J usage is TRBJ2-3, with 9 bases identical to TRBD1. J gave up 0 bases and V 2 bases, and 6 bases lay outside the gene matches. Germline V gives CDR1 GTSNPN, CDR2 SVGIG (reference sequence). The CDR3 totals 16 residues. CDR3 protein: CAWSLGTGMSTDTQYF. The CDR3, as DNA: TGTGCCTGGAGTTTGGGGACAGGGATGAGCACAGATACGCAGTATTTT.

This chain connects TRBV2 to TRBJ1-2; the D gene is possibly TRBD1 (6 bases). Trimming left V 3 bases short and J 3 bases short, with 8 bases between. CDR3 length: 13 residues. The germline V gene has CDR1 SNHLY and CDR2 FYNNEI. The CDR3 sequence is CASSENRDYGYTF. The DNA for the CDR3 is TGTGCCAGCAGTGAGAACAGGGACTATGGCTACACCTTC.

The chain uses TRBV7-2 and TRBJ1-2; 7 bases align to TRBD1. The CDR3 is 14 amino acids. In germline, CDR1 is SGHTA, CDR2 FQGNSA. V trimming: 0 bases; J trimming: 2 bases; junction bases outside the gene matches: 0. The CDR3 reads CASSLATGNYGYTF. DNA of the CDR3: TGTGCCAGCAGCTTAGCGACAGGGAACTATGGCTACACCTTC. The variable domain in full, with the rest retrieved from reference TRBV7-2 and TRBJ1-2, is GAGVSQSPSNKVTEKGKDVELRCDPISGHTALYWYRQSLGQGLEFLIYFQGNSAPDKSGLPSDRFSAERTGGSVSTLTIQRTQQEDSAVYLCASSLATGNYGYTFGSGTRLTVV.

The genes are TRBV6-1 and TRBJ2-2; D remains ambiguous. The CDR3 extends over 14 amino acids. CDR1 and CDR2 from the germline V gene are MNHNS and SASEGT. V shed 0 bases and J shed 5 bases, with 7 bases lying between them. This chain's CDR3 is CASSEAGRTGELFF. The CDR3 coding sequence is TGTGCCAGCAGTGAAGCAGGGCGAACCGGGGAGCTGTTTTTT.

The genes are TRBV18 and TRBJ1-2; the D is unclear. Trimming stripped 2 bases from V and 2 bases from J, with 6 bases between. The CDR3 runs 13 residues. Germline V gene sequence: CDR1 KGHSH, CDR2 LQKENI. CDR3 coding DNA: TGTGCCAGCTCACCATCAGACAACTATGGCTACACCTTC. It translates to CASSPSDNYGYTF.

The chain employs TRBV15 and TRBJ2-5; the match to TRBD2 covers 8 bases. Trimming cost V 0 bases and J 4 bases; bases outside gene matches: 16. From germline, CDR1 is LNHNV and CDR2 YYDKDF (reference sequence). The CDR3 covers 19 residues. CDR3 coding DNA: TGTGCCACCAGCAGAGATGCGGGGGGTGGGCTGAGGGGCCGAGAGACCCAGTACTTC. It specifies CATSRDAGGGLRGRETQYF.

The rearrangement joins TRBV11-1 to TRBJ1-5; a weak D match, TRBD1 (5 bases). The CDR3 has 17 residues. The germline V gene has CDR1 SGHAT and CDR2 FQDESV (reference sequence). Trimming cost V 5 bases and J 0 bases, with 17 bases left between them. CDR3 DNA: TGTGCCAGCAGCCCTCTGGGGCAGATGTATAGCAATCAGCCCCAGCATTTT. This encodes CASSPLGQMYSNQPQHF.

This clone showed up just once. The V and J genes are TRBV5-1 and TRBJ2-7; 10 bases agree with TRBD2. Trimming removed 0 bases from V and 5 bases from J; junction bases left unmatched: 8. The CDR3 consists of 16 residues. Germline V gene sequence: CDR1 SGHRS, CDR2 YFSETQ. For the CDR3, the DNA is TGCGCCAGCAGCTTGGGCCCTAGCGGGAGACTTGACGAGCAGTACTTC. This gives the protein CASSLGPSGRLDEQYF. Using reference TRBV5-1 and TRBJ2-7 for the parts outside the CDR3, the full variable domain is KAGVTQTPRYLIKTRGQQVTLSCSPISGHRSVSWYQQTPGQGLQFLFEYFSETQRNKGNFPGRFSGRQFSNSRSEMNVSTLELGDSALYLCASSLGPSGRLDEQYFGPGTRLTVT.

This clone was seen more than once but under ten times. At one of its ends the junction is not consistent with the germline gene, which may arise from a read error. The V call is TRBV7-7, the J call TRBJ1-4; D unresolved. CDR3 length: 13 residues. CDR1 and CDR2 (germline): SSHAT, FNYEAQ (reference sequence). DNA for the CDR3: TGTGCTAGCAGCTTAGCACTCAGTGAAAAACTGTTTTTT. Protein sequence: CASSLALSEKLFF.

CDR3 sequence reads: CASSERGEKLFF. The CDR3, as DNA: TGTGCCAGCAGTGAAAGGGGGGAAAAACTGTTTTTT. This chain joins TRBV6-1 and TRBJ1-4, with D tentatively TRBD1 (6 bases). The CDR3 has 12 residues. Germline CDR1 MNHNS, CDR2 SASEGT. V gave up 2 bases and J gave up 8 bases, with 6 bases separating them.

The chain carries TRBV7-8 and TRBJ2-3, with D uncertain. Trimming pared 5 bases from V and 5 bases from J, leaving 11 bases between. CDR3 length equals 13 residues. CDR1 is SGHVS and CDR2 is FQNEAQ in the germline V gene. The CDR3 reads CASSPQVGDTQYF. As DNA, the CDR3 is TGTGCCAGCAGCCCCCAGGTTGGAGATACGCAGTATTTT.

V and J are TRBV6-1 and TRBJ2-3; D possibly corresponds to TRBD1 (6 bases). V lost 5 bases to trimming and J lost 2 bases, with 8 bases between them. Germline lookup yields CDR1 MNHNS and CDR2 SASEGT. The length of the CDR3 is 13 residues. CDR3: CASSNRATDTQYF. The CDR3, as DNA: TGTGCCAGCAGTAACAGGGCCACAGATACGCAGTATTTT.

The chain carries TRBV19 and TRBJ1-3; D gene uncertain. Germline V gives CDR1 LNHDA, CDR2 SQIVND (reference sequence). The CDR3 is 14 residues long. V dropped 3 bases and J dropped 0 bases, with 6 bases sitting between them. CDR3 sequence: CASSIRSSGNTIYF. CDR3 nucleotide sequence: TGTGCCAGTAGTATCCGGAGCTCTGGAAACACCATATATTTT.